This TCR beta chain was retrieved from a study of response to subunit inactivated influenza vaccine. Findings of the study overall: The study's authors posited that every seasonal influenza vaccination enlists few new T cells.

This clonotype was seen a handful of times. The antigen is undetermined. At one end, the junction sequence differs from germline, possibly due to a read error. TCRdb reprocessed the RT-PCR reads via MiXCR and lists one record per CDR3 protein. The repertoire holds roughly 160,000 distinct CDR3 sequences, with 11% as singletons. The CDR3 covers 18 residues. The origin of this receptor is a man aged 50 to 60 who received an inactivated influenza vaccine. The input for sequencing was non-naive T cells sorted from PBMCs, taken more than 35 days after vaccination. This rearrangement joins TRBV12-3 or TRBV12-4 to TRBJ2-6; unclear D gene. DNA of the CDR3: TGTGCCATCAGTTTGAGAGGACCATCGTCCTCTGGGGCCAACGTCCTGACTTTC. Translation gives CAISLRGPSSSGANVLTF.